The clone carrying this T cell receptor (beta chain) was seen at least ten times. The data were taken from a study of T cells in Graves' hyperthyroidism and ophthalmopathy. Germline V gives CDR1 MNHNS, CDR2 SASEGT. The CDR3 has 15 residues. J gave up 6 bases and V 1 base, and 8 bases lay outside the gene matches. RNA transcripts were the template for amplifying TCR beta CDR3 regions. When the TCR CDR3 underwent first-round RT-PCR, the HTBI primer set was used. MiXCR, applied by TCRdb to the multiplex PCR reads, yields one record per CDR3 protein. The data show roughly 510,000 distinct CDR3 sequences, around 20% seen once.

The clonotype comes from a man younger than 30 with Graves' hyperthyroidism. Material for sequencing was blood. The chain uses TRBV6-1 and TRBJ2-7; TRBD2 agrees at 8 bases. Here the CDR3 DNA reads TGTGCCAGCAGTGAAGACGGGGGGGCGTTGTCCGAGCAGTACTTC. Its translation: CASSEDGGALSEQYF.